This record covers a single T cell receptor beta chain. The data derive from a study of cytotoxic CD8 clonotypes in ibrutinib-treated CLL. Study-wide context: After a median of almost 70 months, about 14 patients stayed remitted and 12 progressed; responses had been partial in some 25 and complete in 2. On average, 94,082 productive rearrangements and 255,043 productive templates per sample.

A 1 in 200,000 to 1 in 1 million T cell depth was the sequencing target. Sequenced by immunoSEQ multiplex PCR; TCRdb stores in-frame clones only, minus some. This table has about 140,000 clones, around 76% appearing once. The V end was cut by 10 bases, the J end by 8 bases, with 18 bases between. The germline CDR1 and CDR2 sequences are SNHLY and FYNNEI. The CDR3 sequence is 13 residues long. The clonotype was recovered from a human donor with chronic lymphocytic leukemia. The gene calls are TRBV2 and TRBJ2-1; D is possibly TRBD2 (6 bases). This specimen consisted of PBMCs, obtained after 24 months of ibrutinib treatment. The CDR3 loop is CATQTSPTDEQFF. The CDR3 nucleotides read TGTGCCACCCAAACTAGCCCTACGGATGAGCAGTTCTTC.